This T cell receptor beta chain was obtained from a study of shared clonotypes between healthy human individuals. Study information: For every donor, three CD4 naive, three CD4 memory, two CD8 naive and one CD8 memory plates were used. General study results and limits: What rarefaction showed was incomplete sorted-subset sequencing despite large depth.

Naive CD4+ cells were CD45RA-selected; the remaining cells were memory. The assay used deep level. TCRdb keeps only in-frame clones here, not all; method: immunoSEQ multiplex PCR. Of about 2.3 million clones in the sample, 85% to 95% were seen once. As to this clone: The antigen is not known.

The germline V gene encodes CDR1 SNHLY and CDR2 FYNNEI. The CDR3 is made up of 11 amino acids. Trimming shortened V by 6 bases and J by 5 bases, and 7 bases separated the two germline ends. This TCR was sampled from a man aged 18 to 29 in good health. Some clones in this sample may be carry-over from other donors' samples. The specimen sequenced was naive CD4+ T cells from PBMCs. Subset noted: CD45RA+ positively selected. This sequence joins TRBV2 and TRBJ1-1; D not certain. CDR3 nucleotides: TGTGCCAGCAGGTGGGAGACTGAAGCTTTCTTT. Translating gives CASRWETEAFF.